Below are 27 T cell receptor beta chains sequenced from a single sample in a study of shared clonotypes between healthy human individuals. This table comes from immunoSEQ multiplex PCR, and its TCRdb copy is limited to in-frame clones, with some not included. The sample lists around 2,100,000 clones; roughly 94% were seen once. CD45RO-negative CD8 cells positively selected for CCR7 made up the naive population, which excluded terminally differentiated effector memory CD45RA+ cells. Sequencing used naive CD8+ T cells sorted from blood. Receptor source: a man aged 18 to 35 in good health.

In DNA form, the CDR3 reads TGTGCCAGCAGCTTAGTCGGCGGGAGTGGGGGGAATGAGCAGTTCTTC. This translates into CASSLVGGSGGNEQFF. The chain uses TRBV7-6 and TRBJ2-1; 7 bases match TRBD2. This CDR3 is built from 16 residues. Germline V gene sequence: CDR1 SGHVS, CDR2 FNYEAQ. With 1 base clipped from V and 7 bases from J, the junction kept 10 bases outside the gene matches.

This rearrangement joins TRBV6-1 to TRBJ1-1; D not certain. Trimming took off 3 bases at V and 5 bases at J, with 13 bases between the two ends. The germline V gene encodes CDR1 MNHNS and CDR2 SASEGT. This CDR3 region has 14 residues. DNA for the CDR3: TGTGCCAGCAGTGATGGTGTGGTAGAAACTGAAGCTTTCTTT. Protein product: CASSDGVVETEAFF.

The rearrangement joins TRBV27 to TRBJ2-5; D may correspond to TRBD1 or TRBD2 (5 bases each). CDR3 size: 16 residues. Germline V lookup: CDR1 MNHEY, CDR2 SMNVEV (reference sequence). V lost 5 bases to trimming and J lost 2 bases, with 18 bases between them. DNA for the CDR3: TGTGCCAGCAGTCCCCGGACGGGGCGCCGACAAGAGACCCAGTACTTC. Translating gives CASSPRTGRRQETQYF.

Points on this clone: The identical CDR3 is also encoded by other nucleotide sequences in the sample. This sequence joins TRBV19 and TRBJ2-7; D is unresolved. Trimming left V 1 base short and J 0 bases short, with 4 bases between. This CDR3 comprises 13 residues. The V gene's germline CDR1 is LNHDA and CDR2 SQIVND (reference sequence). In DNA form, the CDR3 reads TGTGCCAGTAGTATAGGTGGCTCCTACGAGCAGTACTTC. Protein: CASSIGGSYEQYF.

The chain carries TRBV28 and TRBJ1-1; possibly TRBD1 for D (5 bases). Germline CDR1 is MDHEN and CDR2 is SYDVKM. V lost 6 bases and J 7 bases, leaving 21 bases between the germline ends. The CDR3 has 15 residues. CDR3 coding DNA: TGTGCCAGCAGGGGGGATCTGGAGCGCGTGGTTGAAGCTTTCTTT. It codes for CASRGDLERVVEAFF. Combining the CDR3 with reference TRBV28 and TRBJ1-1 gives the whole variable domain DVKVTQSSRYLVKRTGEKVFLECVQDMDHENMFWYRQDPGLGLRLIYFSYDVKMKEKGDIPEGYSVSREKKERFSLILESASTNQTSMYLCASRGDLERVVEAFFGQGTRLTVV.

J is TRBJ2-7 and V is TRBV19; D may be TRBD1 (6 bases). The CDR3 loop spans 16 amino acids. Trimming took 5 bases from V and 0 from J, leaving 17 bases between them. CDR1 is LNHDA and CDR2 is SQIVND in the germline V gene (reference sequence). The CDR3 sequence: CASSFGTPKSSYEQYF. The CDR3 DNA follows: TGTGCCAGTAGTTTCGGGACACCTAAAAGCTCCTACGAGCAGTACTTC.

The J gene is TRBJ2-1, the V gene TRBV10-2, with D tentatively TRBD2 (5 bases). Trimming took off 8 bases at V and 5 bases at J, with 16 bases between the two ends. This CDR3 comprises 14 residues. Germline CDR1 reads WSHSY; CDR2 reads SAAADI. The CDR3 nucleotides read TGCGCCAGCTGCTCGGGAAATGTGGACAATGAGCAGTTCTTC. Amino acid sequence: CASCSGNVDNEQFF.

With respect to this clone: One junction end does not reproduce the germline sequence, and a read error may be involved. The chain has TRBV27 and TRBJ2-7, with 10 bases identical to TRBD1. Germline lookup yields CDR1 MNHEY and CDR2 SMNVEV (reference sequence). The CDR3 covers 16 residues. The CDR3 region is CASSLSPGQGSFEQYF. The CDR3 DNA is TGTGCCAGCAGTTTATCTCCGGGACAGGGGTCCTTCGAGCAGTACTTC.

This clone was found a few times. Other DNA sequences in this specimen translate into the identical CDR3. The chain is built from TRBV7-9 and TRBJ1-2, with 7 positions matching TRBD1. The CDR3 is made up of 13 amino acids. The junction had 3 bases not matched to a gene; V was cut back by 5 bases and J by 3 bases. Per germline, CDR1 SEHNR and CDR2 FQNEAQ (reference sequence). The CDR3 loop is CASSPTGDYGYTF. CDR3 nucleotide sequence: TGTGCCAGCAGCCCAACAGGGGACTATGGCTACACCTTC.

V is TRBV7-9 and J is TRBJ2-3; TRBD2 matches 11 bases. Trimming at V came to 1 base and at J to 5 bases, leaving 5 bases not matched to a gene. The CDR3 is 16 residues long. Germline assignment: CDR1 SEHNR and CDR2 FQNEAQ (reference sequence). The CDR3, as DNA: TGTGCCAGCAGCTTAGGAACTAGCGGGAGAGGAGATACGCAGTATTTT. Its protein is CASSLGTSGRGDTQYF.

This chain uses TRBV5-4 with TRBJ2-7; possibly TRBD2 for D (6 bases). This CDR3 region has 14 residues. V was shortened by 3 bases and J by 2 bases, with 12 bases between the two germline ends. Germline V CDR1 and CDR2: SGHNT, YYREEE (reference sequence). CDR3 protein: CASSSRGTTYEQYF. In nucleotides, the CDR3 is TGTGCCAGCAGCTCCCGCGGGACGACCTACGAGCAGTACTTC.

A word on this clone: At one end, the junction sequence differs from germline, possibly due to a read error. This chain uses TRBV7-7 with TRBJ2-2; D gene ambiguous. The germline V gene has CDR1 SSHAT and CDR2 FNYEAQ (reference sequence). The CDR3 sequence is 13 residues long. CDR3 sequence reads: CASSYSGTGELFF. The CDR3 nucleotides are TGTGCTAGCAGCTACTCGGGCACCGGGGAGCTGTTTTTT.

The rearrangement uses TRBV7-2 and TRBJ1-4; 7 bases line up with TRBD1. The length of the CDR3 is 16 residues. Trimming took 7 bases from V and 8 from J; bases not matched to a gene: 16. In germline, CDR1 is SGHTA, CDR2 FQGNSA. CDR3 in amino acids: CASIPRSTGREEKLFF. CDR3 sequence (DNA): TGTGCCAGCATCCCTCGCTCGACAGGGCGGGAAGAAAAACTGTTTTTT.

This sequence joins TRBV7-9 and TRBJ2-7; 13 positions agree with TRBD2. V lost 5 bases, J lost 4 bases, and 5 bases stayed unmatched. The CDR3 runs 15 residues. Germline CDR1 is SEHNR and CDR2 is FQNEAQ (reference sequence). The chain's CDR3 is CASSNGLAGVYEQYF. The CDR3 DNA is TGTGCCAGCAGCAACGGACTAGCGGGAGTTTACGAGCAGTACTTC.

Only a few counts were recorded for this clone. This rearrangement joins TRBV30 to TRBJ1-2; D possibly corresponds to TRBD1 (5 bases). V gave up 5 bases and J gave up 3 bases, with 19 bases separating them. The germline CDR1 and CDR2 sequences are GTSNPN and SVGIG (reference sequence). The CDR3 consists of 15 residues. The CDR3 nucleotides read TGTGCCTGGTTGGGGGTGTCGGAGGGTCACTATGGCTACACCTTC. This sequence encodes CAWLGVSEGHYGYTF.

V gene TRBV11-2 combines with J gene TRBJ2-1; 10 nucleotides align to TRBD2. CDR3 length: 19 residues. V lost 0 bases and J lost 3; bases outside the gene matches: 11. CDR1 is SGHAT and CDR2 is FQNNGV in the germline V gene. CDR3 DNA: TGTGCCAGCAGCTTAGATCGGCTAGCGGGAGAAGGGCGCTACAATGAGCAGTTCTTC. This encodes CASSLDRLAGEGRYNEQFF.

Comments on this clone: Other DNA sequences in this sample translate to the same CDR3. V usage is TRBV13 and J usage is TRBJ2-7; 10 bases agree with TRBD1. The CDR3 covers 13 residues. V shed 5 bases and J 4 bases; nucleotides not matched to a gene: 2. Germline loops: CDR1 PRHDT, CDR2 FYEKMQ (reference sequence). The CDR3 region is CASSRGQGYEQYF. The CDR3, as DNA: TGTGCCAGCAGCCGGGGACAGGGGTACGAGCAGTACTTC.

This chain joins TRBV9 and TRBJ1-1; D is perhaps TRBD1 (5 bases). Deletions cut 3 bases from V and 6 bases from J, with 12 bases between. The CDR3 is 13 residues long. Germline loops: CDR1 SGDLS, CDR2 YYNGEE. CDR3 DNA sequence: TGTGCCAGCAGCGCCCAGGGTCGTGCTGAAGCTTTCTTT. It is translated as CASSAQGRAEAFF.

The rearrangement joins TRBV5-8 to TRBJ2-7; D is unclear. Germline V lookup: CDR1 SGHTS, CDR2 YDEGEE. The length of the CDR3 is 14 residues. The V end was cut by 0 bases, the J end by 3 bases, with 10 bases between. The CDR3 region has the DNA TGTGCCAGCAGCTTGGGCGGCAGACTCTACGAGCAGTACTTC. Residues: CASSLGGRLYEQYF.

The rearrangement links TRBV5-1 to TRBJ1-4, with D hard to call. Germline V gene sequence: CDR1 SGHRS, CDR2 YFSETQ. The CDR3 has 14 residues. Trimming took 0 bases from V and 8 from J, leaving 11 bases between them. CDR3 DNA: TGCGCCAGCAGCTTGGTGGCGGGTCAGGAAAAACTGTTTTTT. It encodes CASSLVAGQEKLFF.

The CDR3 nucleotides are TGTGCCAGCAGTGAAGGACAGAGTCTCTATGGCTACACCTTC. Translated: CASSEGQSLYGYTF. The chain recombines TRBV6-1 with TRBJ1-2; a weak D match, TRBD1 (5 bases). This CDR3 contains 14 residues. Germline-derived CDR1 and CDR2 are MNHNS and SASEGT. The V gene lost 1 base and the J gene lost 4 bases, with 10 bases spanning the gap.

The chain recombines TRBV7-9 with TRBJ2-7, with 7 bases lining up with TRBD1. Germline CDR1 SEHNR, CDR2 FQNEAQ (reference sequence). V was clipped by 5 bases and J by 2 bases; unmatched bases: 12. This CDR3 contains 16 residues. The chain's CDR3 is CASSAYRGRETYEQYF. CDR3 DNA: TGTGCCAGCAGCGCCTACAGGGGAAGGGAAACCTACGAGCAGTACTTC.

The V call is TRBV7-9, the J call TRBJ1-2; possible D gene TRBD1, 6 bases. In germline, CDR1 is SEHNR, CDR2 FQNEAQ (reference sequence). There are 17 residues in the CDR3. Trimming stripped 5 bases from V and 0 bases from J, with 19 bases between. The CDR3 spells CASSLPRGYTSNYGYTF. The CDR3 bases are TGTGCCAGCAGCCTACCCAGGGGCTATACCTCTAACTATGGCTACACCTTC.

The CDR3 DNA reads as TGTGCCAGCAGCAAAGAATTCTACGGGGCCCTTTTAGGCTCCTATAATTCACCCCTCCACTTT. This gives the protein CASSKEFYGALLGSYNSPLHF. The V and J genes are TRBV21-1 and TRBJ1-6. TRBV21-1 counts as a pseudogene. The CDR3 contains 21 residues.

The V call is TRBV28, the J call TRBJ1-5; no clear D gene. The V and J ends lost 7 bases and 0 bases respectively, with 10 bases between them. The CDR3 has 14 residues. Per germline, CDR1 MDHEN and CDR2 SYDVKM. The CDR3 nucleotides read TGTGCCAGCACCCCCTCTTATAGCAATCAGCCCCAGCATTTT. It is translated as CASTPSYSNQPQHF.

V usage is TRBV13 and J usage is TRBJ1-1; tentative D call: TRBD1 (5 bases). V was clipped by 5 bases and J by 0 bases, with 16 bases between them. This CDR3 contains 16 residues. Per the germline V gene, CDR1 is PRHDT and CDR2 is FYEKMQ (reference sequence). In DNA form, the CDR3 reads TGTGCCAGCAGCCCCCAAGGCGGGGGGATGAACACTGAAGCTTTCTTT. Its protein is CASSPQGGGMNTEAFF.

This clone has a single count. J is TRBJ2-2 and V is TRBV30; a weak D match, TRBD2 (6 bases). The V end lost 5 bases, the J end lost 5 bases, and 15 bases lay between the germline ends. The CDR3 consists of 14 residues. Germline V gene sequence: CDR1 GTSNPN, CDR2 SVGIG (reference sequence). In DNA, the CDR3 is TGTGCCTGGTGGGGGGTCCACCGGACCGGGGAGCTGTTTTTT. It translates to CAWWGVHRTGELFF.